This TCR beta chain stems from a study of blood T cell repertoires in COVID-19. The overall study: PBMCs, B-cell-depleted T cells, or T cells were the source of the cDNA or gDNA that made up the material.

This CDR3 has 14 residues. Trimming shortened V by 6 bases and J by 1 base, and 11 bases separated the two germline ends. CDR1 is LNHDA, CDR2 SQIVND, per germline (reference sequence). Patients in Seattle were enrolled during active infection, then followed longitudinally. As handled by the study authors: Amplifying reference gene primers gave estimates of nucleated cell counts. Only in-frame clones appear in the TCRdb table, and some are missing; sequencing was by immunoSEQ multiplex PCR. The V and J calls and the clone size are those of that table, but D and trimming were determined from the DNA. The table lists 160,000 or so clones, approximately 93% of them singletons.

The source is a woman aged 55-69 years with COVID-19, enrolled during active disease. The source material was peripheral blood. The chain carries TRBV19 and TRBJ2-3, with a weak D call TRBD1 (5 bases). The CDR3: CASSEQAGTDTQYF. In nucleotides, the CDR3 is TGTGCCAGTAGCGAACAGGCAGGCACAGATACGCAGTATTTT.